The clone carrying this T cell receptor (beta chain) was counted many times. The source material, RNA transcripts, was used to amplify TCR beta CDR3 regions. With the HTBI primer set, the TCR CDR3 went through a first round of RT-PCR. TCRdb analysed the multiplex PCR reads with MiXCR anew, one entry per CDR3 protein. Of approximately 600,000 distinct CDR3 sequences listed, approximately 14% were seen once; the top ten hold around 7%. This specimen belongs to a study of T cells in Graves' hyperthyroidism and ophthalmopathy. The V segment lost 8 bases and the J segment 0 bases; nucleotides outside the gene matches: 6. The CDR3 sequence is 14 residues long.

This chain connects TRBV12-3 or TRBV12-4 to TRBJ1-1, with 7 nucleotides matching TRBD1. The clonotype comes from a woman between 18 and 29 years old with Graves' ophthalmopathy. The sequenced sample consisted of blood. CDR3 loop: CASSPGGLNTEAFF. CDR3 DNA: TGTGCCAGCTCACCAGGGGGGTTGAACACTGAAGCTTTCTTT.